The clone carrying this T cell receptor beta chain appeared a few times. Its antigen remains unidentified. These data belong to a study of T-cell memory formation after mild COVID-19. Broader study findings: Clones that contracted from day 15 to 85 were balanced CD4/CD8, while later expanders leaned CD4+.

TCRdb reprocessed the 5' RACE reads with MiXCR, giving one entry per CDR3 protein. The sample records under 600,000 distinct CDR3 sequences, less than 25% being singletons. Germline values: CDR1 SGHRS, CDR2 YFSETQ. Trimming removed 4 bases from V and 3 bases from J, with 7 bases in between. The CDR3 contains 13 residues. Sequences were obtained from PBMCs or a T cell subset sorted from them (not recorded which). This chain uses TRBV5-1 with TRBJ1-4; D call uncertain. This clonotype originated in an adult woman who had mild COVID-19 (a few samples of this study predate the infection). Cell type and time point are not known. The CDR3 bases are TGCGCCAGCAGCGCGACGGCTAATGAAAAACTGTTTTTT. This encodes CASSATANEKLFF.